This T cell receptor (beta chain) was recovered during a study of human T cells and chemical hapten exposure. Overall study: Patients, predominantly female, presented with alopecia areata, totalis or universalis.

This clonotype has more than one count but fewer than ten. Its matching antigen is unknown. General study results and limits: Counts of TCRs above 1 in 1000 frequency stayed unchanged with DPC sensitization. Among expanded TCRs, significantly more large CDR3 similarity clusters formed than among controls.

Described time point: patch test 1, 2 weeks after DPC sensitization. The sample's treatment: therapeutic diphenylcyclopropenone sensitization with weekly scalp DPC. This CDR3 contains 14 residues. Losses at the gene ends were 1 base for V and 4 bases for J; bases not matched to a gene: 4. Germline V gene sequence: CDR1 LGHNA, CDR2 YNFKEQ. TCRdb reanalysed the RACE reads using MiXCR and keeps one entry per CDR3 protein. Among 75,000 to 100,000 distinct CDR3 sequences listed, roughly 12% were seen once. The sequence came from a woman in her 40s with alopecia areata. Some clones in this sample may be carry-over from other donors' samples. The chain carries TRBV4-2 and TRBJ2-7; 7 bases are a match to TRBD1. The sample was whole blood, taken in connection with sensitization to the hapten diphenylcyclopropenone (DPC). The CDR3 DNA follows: TGTGCCAGCAGCCAAGGACAGGGTGATTACGAGCAGTACTTC. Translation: CASSQGQGDYEQYF.